These 17 T cell receptor beta chains were sequenced from one sample in a study of T-cell reconstitution after alpha-beta-depleted transplantation in children. Unique molecular identifiers were incorporated during preparation of the TCRbeta library. TCRdb used MiXCR to reprocess the PCR reads, holding one entry per CDR3 protein. The sample has some 200,000 distinct CDR3 sequences, about 14% seen once. The sample consisted of PBMCs from the stem cell graft donor, taken from the stem cell graft. The receptors here all came from a human donor who donated a stem cell graft to a child with acute lymphoblastic leukemia.

This clonotype was observed at least ten times. This chain links TRBV3-1 with TRBJ1-4; no definite D call. The CDR3 spans 16 residues. Between the trimmed V and J ends, which lost 1 base and 5 bases, there was a span of 14 bases. Looked up from germline, CDR1 is LGHDT and CDR2 is YNNKEL (reference sequence). The CDR3 region is CASSQAVGGPNEKLFF. The CDR3 bases are TGTGCCAGCAGCCAAGCGGTGGGTGGGCCAAATGAAAAACTGTTTTTT.

A remark on this clonotype: A much more abundant neighbour one base away suggests this may be a read error. The rearrangement uses TRBV4-1 and TRBJ1-2; D is unclear. The germline gives CDR1 MGHRA, CDR2 YSYEKL. The CDR3 covers 16 residues. CDR3 sequence: CTSSQVDGDPGYGYTF. DNA of the CDR3: TGCACCAGCAGCCAAGTCGACGGAGATCCCGGCTATGGCTACACCTTC.

This clonotype was detected ten times or more. The chain couples TRBV5-1 to TRBJ2-5; D gene unclear. Germline V lookup: CDR1 SGHRS, CDR2 YFSETQ. The CDR3 has 14 amino acids. V dropped 3 bases and J dropped 4 bases, with 13 bases sitting between them. The CDR3 here is CASSSADRRETQYF. As DNA, the CDR3 is TGCGCCAGCAGCTCGGCGGATCGCCGAGAGACCCAGTACTTC.

This chain connects TRBV27 to TRBJ2-1, with 8 bases that match TRBD1. The CDR3 is 15 amino acids. Trimming cost V 0 bases and J 9 bases; bases outside gene matches: 7. Germline loops: CDR1 MNHEY, CDR2 SMNVEV (reference sequence). CDR3 coding DNA: TGTGCCAGCAGTTTATCGGCAGGGGGCGGAGGTGAGCAGTTCTTC. Translating it yields CASSLSAGGGGEQFF.

The genes are TRBV12-3 or TRBV12-4 and TRBJ2-1; 13 nucleotides match TRBD2. The length of the CDR3 is 15 residues. V was pared by 4 bases and J by 7 bases, with 4 bases of the junction left unmatched. CDR3 coding DNA: TGTGCCAGCAGTTATGGGACTAGCGGGGTGAATGAGCAGTTCTTC. This sequence encodes CASSYGTSGVNEQFF.

A few counts support this clonotype. This chain links TRBV5-1 with TRBJ1-1; the D is unclear. With 0 bases removed from V and 0 bases from J, the gap between germline ends came to 18 bases. In germline, CDR1 is SGHRS, CDR2 YFSETQ. The CDR3 sequence is 18 residues long. CDR3 nucleotide sequence: TGCGCCAGCAGCTTGGAGAGGGTTGGTTCCCCCCTGAACACTGAAGCTTTCTTT. Translation: CASSLERVGSPLNTEAFF.

There are many counts of this clonotype. The chain combines TRBV29-1 with TRBJ2-1; 9 positions match TRBD2. Germline lookup yields CDR1 SQVTM and CDR2 ANQGSEA. The V and J ends lost 4 bases and 8 bases, in that order; junction bases with no gene match: 15. This CDR3 has 16 amino acids. Here the CDR3 DNA reads TGCAGCGTTGGAGTTGGACTAGCGCTCGAGGTGGATGAGCAGTTCTTC. Translated: CSVGVGLALEVDEQFF.

This clonotype has a count of ten or more. The chain recombines TRBV20-1 with TRBJ2-1; 7 nucleotides align to TRBD1. In germline, CDR1 is DFQATT, CDR2 SNEGSKA (reference sequence). The CDR3 consists of 15 residues. V trimming: 3 bases; J trimming: 2 bases; junction bases outside the gene matches: 7. Here the CDR3 DNA reads TGCAGTGCTAGCCCCGACAGGGTGACCTACAATGAGCAGTTCTTC. Translating it yields CSASPDRVTYNEQFF.

The chain joins TRBV20-1 to TRBJ1-3; D is perhaps TRBD1 (5 bases). Germline values: CDR1 DFQATT, CDR2 SNEGSKA (reference sequence). The CDR3 covers 16 residues. The ends were cut back, 2 bases at V and 1 base at J, with 15 bases in the middle. The CDR3 bases are TGCAGTGCTAGAAGGCTTCCAGGGACTTCTGGAAACACCATATATTTT. This codes for CSARRLPGTSGNTIYF.

This clonotype has a count of ten or more. V gene TRBV7-9 combines with J gene TRBJ2-7; 9 bases match TRBD1. Looked up from germline, CDR1 is SEHNR and CDR2 is FQNEAQ (reference sequence). Trimming removed 5 bases from V and 4 bases from J; junction bases left unmatched: 9. The CDR3 is 15 residues long. The CDR3 DNA follows: TGTGCCAGCAGCCAACTAGGGACAGGGTGGTACGAGCAGTACTTC. This translates into CASSQLGTGWYEQYF. The variable domain in full, completed from reference TRBV7-9 and TRBJ2-7, reads DTGVSQNPRHKITKRGQNVTFRCDPISEHNRLYWYRQTLGQGPEFLTYFQNEAQLEKSRLLSDRFSAERPKGSFSTLEIQRTEQGDSAMYLCASSQLGTGWYEQYFGPGTRLTVT.

Turning to this clonotype: A much larger clone is a single base away; this may be a read error. This chain links TRBV5-4 with TRBJ1-2, with D tentatively TRBD1 (5 bases). The germline V gene encodes CDR1 SGHNT and CDR2 YYREEE (reference sequence). The V end was cut by 0 bases, the J end by 4 bases, with 7 bases between. This CDR3 region has 13 residues. The CDR3, as DNA: TGTGCCAGCAGCTTGGAAGGGGTCTATGGCTACACCTTC. This translates into CASSLEGVYGYTF.

This clonotype was detected many times. The rearrangement joins TRBV7-2 to TRBJ2-1, with D perhaps assigned TRBD1 or TRBD2 (5 bases each). This CDR3 is 16 amino acids long. Germline CDR1 is SGHTA and CDR2 is FQGNSA. V lost 4 bases and J 8 bases, leaving 21 bases between the germline ends. This CDR3 reads CASSSPRESRSDEQFF. The CDR3 DNA reads as TGTGCCAGCAGCTCGCCCAGGGAGAGCCGAAGCGATGAGCAGTTCTTC.

The chain links TRBV11-3 to TRBJ2-3, with D possibly matching TRBD2 (6 bases). The CDR3 totals 13 residues. The germline CDR1 and CDR2 sequences are SGHNT and YENEEA. Trimming stripped 7 bases from V and 6 bases from J, with 14 bases between. CDR3 sequence (DNA): TGTGCCAGCAACCACCTGGAGGGGGATACGCAGTATTTT. Protein: CASNHLEGDTQYF.

The chain uses TRBV29-1 and TRBJ2-5; TRBD1 is a possible D gene (6 bases). V was clipped by 7 bases and J by 1 base, with 10 bases between them. Germline-derived CDR1 and CDR2 are SQVTM and ANQGSEA. The CDR3 runs to 12 residues. The CDR3 reads CSAAGAQETQYF. The CDR3 region has the DNA TGCAGCGCTGCAGGGGCCCAAGAGACCCAGTACTTC.

In its sample, this clonotype was seen many times. The chain has TRBV7-4 and TRBJ2-7; D unclear. This CDR3 is 13 amino acids long. Trimming cost V 5 bases and J 2 bases, with 10 bases left between them. The germline gives CDR1 SGHVT, CDR2 SQSDAQ. DNA for the CDR3: TGTGCCAGCAGCGCACTGGTGGCCTACGAGCAGTACTTC. It is translated as CASSALVAYEQYF.

The sample holds many counts of this clonotype. The gene calls are TRBV10-2 and TRBJ2-3; 10 bases line up with TRBD2. The V gene's germline CDR1 is WSHSY and CDR2 SAAADI. V lost 8 bases to trimming and J lost 3 bases; unmatched junction nucleotides: 11. The CDR3 is made up of 16 amino acids. CDR3 DNA sequence: TGCGCCAGCCTCGAGCGGCTAGCGGGAGTGACAGATACGCAGTATTTT. It encodes CASLERLAGVTDTQYF.

This clonotype has a count of ten or more. This chain joins TRBV20-1 and TRBJ2-1; no reliable D call. CDR1 and CDR2 (germline): DFQATT, SNEGSKA (reference sequence). V was trimmed by 2 bases and J by 5 bases, leaving 4 bases between them. This CDR3 contains 11 residues. The CDR3 region is CSARLHNEQFF. CDR3 DNA sequence: TGCAGTGCTAGACTTCACAATGAGCAGTTCTTC.